This T cell receptor (beta chain) emerged from a study of T cell responses to AZD1222 COVID-19 vaccine. Some clones are missing from TCRdb's copy, which holds only in-frame ones; the method was immunoSEQ multiplex PCR. This sample carries fewer than 150,000 clones, around 82% of them seen once, and the ten largest clones take 6.2%. The CDR3 is 15 residues long. Trimming removed 3 bases from V and 6 bases from J, with 15 bases in between. CDR1 is LNHNV, CDR2 YYDKDF, per germline (reference sequence). The TCR originated in an adult in good health. The source was peripheral blood, collected on day 0 of AZD1222 vaccination. The V gene is TRBV15, the J gene TRBJ1-5, with a possible D match to TRBD1 (5 bases). CDR3 loop: CATSSRGTLLQPQHF. The CDR3 region has the DNA TGTGCCACCAGCAGCCGCGGGACGCTTCTTCAGCCCCAGCATTTT.